The 2 T cell receptor beta chains below were found in one sample sequenced in a study of T cell responses to AZD1222 COVID-19 vaccine. Clones were read by immunoSEQ multiplex PCR, and TCRdb kept only the in-frame ones, dropping some. This table holds about 100,000 clones, roughly 91% found once. The sequenced sample was peripheral blood, obtained on day 0 of AZD1222 vaccination. Source of these receptors: an adult in good health.

The chain uses TRBV29-1 and TRBJ1-2, with 11 nucleotides matching TRBD1. The germline V gene encodes CDR1 SQVTM and CDR2 ANQGSEA. The CDR3 has 13 residues. V was pared by 4 bases and J by 11 bases, with 9 bases of the junction left unmatched. Written as DNA, the CDR3 is TGCAGCGTTGGGCCAGGACAGGGGGCCAGATACACCTTC. Its protein is CSVGPGQGARYTF.

V usage is TRBV13 and J usage is TRBJ2-1, with D possibly being TRBD1 (6 bases). The CDR3 is 13 amino acids. With 5 bases removed from V and 6 bases from J, the gap between germline ends came to 11 bases. Looked up from germline, CDR1 is PRHDT and CDR2 is FYEKMQ (reference sequence). The CDR3 DNA is TGTGCCAGCAGCCGACAGGCTTTCAATGAGCAGTTCTTC. This gives the protein CASSRQAFNEQFF. The whole variable domain, remainder taken from reference TRBV13 and TRBJ2-1, is AAGVIQSPRHLIKEKRETATLKCYPIPRHDTVYWYQQGPGQDPQFLISFYEKMQSDKGSIPDRFSAQQFSDYHSELNMSSLELGDSALYFCASSRQAFNEQFFGPGTRLTVL.